Shown below are 32 T cell receptor beta chains from a single sample sequenced in a study of shared clonotypes between healthy human individuals. Sequencing was performed with immunoSEQ multiplex PCR; in TCRdb, only in-frame clones are kept and a portion is missing. The data contain about 2 million clones, roughly 95% of them singletons. The material sequenced was naive CD4+ T cells sorted from blood. Described subset: CD45RA+ positively selected. These receptors were collected from a man between 18 and 29 years old in good health.

This rearrangement joins TRBV9 to TRBJ2-3; 9 nucleotides agree with TRBD2. The CDR3 is 15 residues long. Per germline, CDR1 SGDLS and CDR2 YYNGEE. J gave up 8 bases and V 3 bases, and 10 bases lay outside the gene matches. CDR3 sequence reads: CASSEGGRASGTQYF. As DNA, the CDR3 is TGTGCCAGCAGCGAGGGCGGGAGGGCCTCGGGTACGCAGTATTTT.

CDR3 sequence: CASSLYGGDNEKLFF. The CDR3 DNA follows: TGTGCCAGCAGCTTATATGGGGGGGATAATGAAAAACTGTTTTTT. The chain couples TRBV7-9 to TRBJ1-4; TRBD1 might be the D (5 bases). This CDR3 region has 15 residues. Between the trimmed V and J ends, which lost 2 bases and 4 bases, there was a span of 11 bases. The germline V gene has CDR1 SEHNR and CDR2 FQNEAQ (reference sequence).

This clone was observed a few times. The chain combines TRBV18 with TRBJ1-2; D is perhaps TRBD1 (5 bases). The CDR3 has 14 amino acids. Germline V CDR1 and CDR2: KGHSH, LQKENI. Trimming stripped 6 bases from V and 4 bases from J, with 15 bases between. In DNA, the CDR3 is TGTGCCAGCTCCAGAGATGGGGGACTCTATGGCTACACCTTC. Encoded protein: CASSRDGGLYGYTF.

This chain connects TRBV28 to TRBJ2-1; 7 nucleotides agree with TRBD2. Germline assignment: CDR1 MDHEN and CDR2 SYDVKM. The CDR3 consists of 17 residues. Germline trimming cut 1 base from V and 8 bases from J; bases unmatched to any gene: 14. This chain's CDR3 is CASSLSLGGSYRDEQFF. The CDR3 DNA follows: TGTGCCAGCAGTTTATCCCTCGGGGGGAGTTACCGGGATGAGCAGTTCTTC.

V usage is TRBV6-5 and J usage is TRBJ2-7; TRBD2 aligns across 12 bases. Germline V gives CDR1 MNHEY, CDR2 SVGAGI. The junction had 6 bases not matched to a gene; V was cut back by 3 bases and J by 3 bases. The CDR3 covers 16 residues. The CDR3 loop is CASSYQRTSGIYEQYF. CDR3 in DNA: TGTGCCAGCAGTTATCAGAGGACTAGCGGGATCTACGAGCAGTACTTC.

J is TRBJ1-4 and V is TRBV15; D perhaps matches TRBD1 (6 bases). The germline V gene encodes CDR1 LNHNV and CDR2 YYDKDF (reference sequence). Trimming removed 2 bases at V and 6 bases at J, with 10 bases between. The CDR3 consists of 14 residues. In DNA, the CDR3 is TGTGCCACCAGCAGAACCGGGGGCGATGAAAAACTGTTTTTT. This encodes CATSRTGGDEKLFF.

This chain joins TRBV7-9 and TRBJ2-7, with D possibly being TRBD1 or TRBD2 (5 bases each). This CDR3 is 12 amino acids long. Germline V CDR1 and CDR2: SEHNR, FQNEAQ (reference sequence). Trimming removed 5 bases at V and 13 bases at J, with 18 bases between. CDR3 loop: CASSPFGTHRYF. CDR3 bases: TGTGCCAGCAGCCCCTTCGGGACCCATCGCTACTTC.

This clone appeared a single time. The chain joins TRBV27 to TRBJ2-2, with TRBD1 as a possible D gene (5 bases). Germline lookup yields CDR1 MNHEY and CDR2 SMNVEV (reference sequence). With 5 bases removed from V and 5 bases from J, the gap between germline ends came to 9 bases. This CDR3 contains 13 residues. The CDR3 coding sequence is TGTGCCAGCAGTGCCAGGGTAACCGGGGAGCTGTTTTTT. Translated: CASSARVTGELFF.

The chain uses TRBV5-4 and TRBJ2-5; tentatively, D is TRBD1 (7 bases). The V gene lost 0 bases and the J gene lost 4 bases, with 16 bases spanning the gap. The CDR3 loop spans 16 amino acids. CDR1 is SGHNT and CDR2 is YYREEE in the germline V gene (reference sequence). CDR3 DNA sequence: TGTGCCAGCAGCTTGGCTAAGGGGGCCGGGGGAGAGACCCAGTACTTC. As protein: CASSLAKGAGGETQYF.

This clone has only one observation. The chain has TRBV5-1 and TRBJ1-3; no firm D call. Germline CDR1 SGHRS, CDR2 YFSETQ. The CDR3 covers 16 residues. V lost 0 bases, J lost 0 bases, and 10 bases lay in between. The CDR3 bases are TGCGCCAGCAGCTTGGACAGTTCTAGCTCTGGAAACACCATATATTTT. Translation: CASSLDSSSSGNTIYF.

A word on this clone: Other nucleotide sequences from this sample produce the same CDR3. The chain joins TRBV7-8 to TRBJ2-5, with D unresolved. Between the trimmed V and J ends, which lost 2 bases and 0 bases, there was a span of 4 bases. Germline CDR1 and CDR2: SGHVS and FQNEAQ. This CDR3 is 13 amino acids long. The CDR3 region is CASSLRYQETQYF. CDR3 nucleotide sequence: TGTGCCAGCAGCTTACGGTACCAAGAGACCCAGTACTTC.

The V call is TRBV10-1, the J call TRBJ2-1; 8 nucleotides match TRBD2. V dropped 0 bases and J dropped 9; count of bases not matched to a gene: 7. CDR3 size: 15 residues. CDR1 is WNHNN, CDR2 SYGVQD, per germline (reference sequence). As DNA, the CDR3 is TGCGCCAGCAGTGAGTCCCCAGCGGGAGTCAGTGAGCAGTTCTTC. Translating it yields CASSESPAGVSEQFF.

This chain connects TRBV10-2 to TRBJ1-3; unclear D gene. Trimming pared 1 base from V and 0 bases from J, leaving 7 bases between. The length of the CDR3 is 15 residues. Germline assignment: CDR1 WSHSY and CDR2 SAAADI. CDR3 amino acids: CASSELGSSGNTIYF. DNA of the CDR3: TGCGCCAGCAGTGAGTTAGGGAGCTCTGGAAACACCATATATTTT.

Only one count was recorded for this clone. V and J are TRBV5-6 and TRBJ2-7, with 7 nucleotides matching TRBD2. V gave up 0 bases and J gave up 5 bases; unmatched junction bases: 11. Germline lookup yields CDR1 SGHDT and CDR2 YYEEEE. The CDR3 is made up of 16 amino acids. The CDR3 protein is CASSLAGTRELDEQYF. DNA for the CDR3: TGTGCCAGCAGCTTGGCCGGGACGCGGGAGCTCGACGAGCAGTACTTC.

The chain recombines TRBV6-1 with TRBJ1-5, with D hard to call. Looked up from germline, CDR1 is MNHNS and CDR2 is SASEGT. Trimming took off 2 bases at V and 1 base at J, with 6 bases between the two ends. The CDR3 contains 14 residues. The CDR3 is CASSEHMSNQPQHF. DNA of the CDR3: TGTGCCAGCAGTGAACACATGAGCAATCAGCCCCAGCATTTT.

This rearrangement joins TRBV11-2 to TRBJ2-2; weak D call: TRBD1 (5 bases). This CDR3 has 15 amino acids. The germline V gene has CDR1 SGHAT and CDR2 FQNNGV. The ends were cut back, 6 bases at V and 2 bases at J, with 13 bases in the middle. CDR3 nucleotides: TGTGCCAGCAGTCAATCAGGGTCCAACACCGGGGAGCTGTTTTTT. It codes for CASSQSGSNTGELFF.

V gene TRBV5-1 combines with J gene TRBJ1-2; a possible D gene is TRBD1 (6 bases). The CDR3 has 13 residues. CDR1 and CDR2 (germline): SGHRS, YFSETQ. Between the trimmed V and J ends, which lost 5 bases and 2 bases, there was a span of 10 bases. For the CDR3, the DNA is TGCGCCAGCAGGCGGACAGCGAACTATGGCTACACCTTC. Translating it yields CASRRTANYGYTF. Using reference TRBV5-1 and TRBJ1-2 for the parts outside the CDR3, the full variable domain is KAGVTQTPRYLIKTRGQQVTLSCSPISGHRSVSWYQQTPGQGLQFLFEYFSETQRNKGNFPGRFSGRQFSNSRSEMNVSTLELGDSALYLCASRRTANYGYTFGSGTRLTVV.

V and J are TRBV6-5 and TRBJ2-2, with D tentatively TRBD1 (6 bases). This CDR3 region has 16 residues. V lost 3 bases, J lost 3 bases, and 14 bases lay in between. CDR1 is MNHEY and CDR2 is SVGAGI in the germline V gene. CDR3 sequence reads: CASSYVSQGYTGELFF. The CDR3 DNA sequence: TGTGCCAGCAGTTATGTCTCTCAGGGGTACACCGGGGAGCTGTTTTTT.

CDR3 nucleotide sequence: TGTGCCTGGACAGGGAGGGATGGCTACACCTTC. The encoded protein is CAWTGRDGYTF. This chain uses TRBV30 with TRBJ1-2; D possibly corresponds to TRBD1 (5 bases). Germline V gene sequence: CDR1 GTSNPN, CDR2 SVGIG (reference sequence). Trimming removed 4 bases from V and 6 bases from J, with 9 bases in between. The CDR3 is 11 residues long.

The genes are TRBV6-1 and TRBJ2-6; unclear D gene. The CDR3 runs to 13 residues. The V and J ends lost 5 bases and 8 bases respectively, with 10 bases between them. Germline V CDR1 and CDR2: MNHNS, SASEGT. The CDR3 reads CASSLGPSNVLTF. The CDR3 DNA reads TGTGCCAGCAGTCTGGGTCCTTCCAACGTCCTGACTTTC.

The chain uses TRBV7-2 and TRBJ1-5; D remains ambiguous. Deletions cut 1 base from V and 7 bases from J, with 14 bases between. Germline V gene data show CDR1 as SGHTA and CDR2 as FQGNSA. The CDR3 contains 15 residues. As DNA, the CDR3 is TGTGCCAGCAGCTTAGAGCCAGGACTCCCCCAGCCCCAGCATTTT. This sequence encodes CASSLEPGLPQPQHF.

This chain joins TRBV7-8 and TRBJ2-7, with D perhaps being TRBD1 or TRBD2 (6 bases each). Germline assignment: CDR1 SGHVS and CDR2 FQNEAQ. V was clipped by 2 bases and J by 7 bases, with 18 bases between them. The CDR3 loop spans 15 amino acids. In nucleotides, the CDR3 is TGTGCCAGCAGCTTAATGCGCCTGGGGGGCTGGGAGCAGTACTTC. It codes for CASSLMRLGGWEQYF.

The rearrangement joins TRBV4-3 to TRBJ2-5; TRBD1 matches 7 bases. Germline V gene lookup returns CDR1 LGHNA and CDR2 YSLEER. Losses at the gene ends were 1 base for V and 2 bases for J; bases not matched to a gene: 4. The CDR3 length is 15 residues. The CDR3 reads CASSQGGGPQETQYF. For the CDR3, the DNA is TGCGCCAGCAGCCAAGGAGGGGGCCCTCAAGAGACCCAGTACTTC.

The chain uses TRBV7-2 and TRBJ1-2; D ambiguous. Per germline, CDR1 SGHTA and CDR2 FQGNSA. The CDR3 has 13 amino acids. V lost 3 bases to trimming and J lost 10 bases, with 15 bases between them. The CDR3 loop reads CASSFREQPFYTF. As DNA, the CDR3 is TGTGCCAGCAGCTTCCGCGAACAGCCCTTCTACACCTTC.

This chain connects TRBV5-4 to TRBJ1-1; D is ambiguous. Germline assignment: CDR1 SGHNT and CDR2 YYREEE (reference sequence). The germline V and J ends were trimmed by 4 bases and 0 bases, with 13 bases remaining between them. There are 15 residues in the CDR3. CDR3 protein: CASSPSGGMNTEAFF. CDR3 bases: TGTGCCAGCAGCCCATCTGGAGGGATGAACACTGAAGCTTTCTTT. Complete variable domain (other parts from reference TRBV5-4 and TRBJ1-1): ETGVTQSPTHLIKTRGQQVTLRCSSQSGHNTVSWYQQALGQGPQFIFQYYREEENGRGNFPPRFSGLQFPNYSSELNVNALELDDSALYLCASSPSGGMNTEAFFGQGTRLTVV.

Points on this clone: At the DNA level, this CDR3 is encoded by other sequences in the same sample as well. The V and J genes are TRBV10-2 and TRBJ1-5, with D tentatively TRBD1 (6 bases). The V end lost 3 bases, the J end lost 1 base, and 7 bases lay between the germline ends. In germline, CDR1 is WSHSY, CDR2 SAAADI. The CDR3 covers 14 residues. The CDR3 DNA reads TGCGCCAGCAGTGAAGGGGGAAGCAATCAGCCCCAGCATTTT. Translating it yields CASSEGGSNQPQHF.

The chain employs TRBV19 and TRBJ2-7; D possibly corresponds to TRBD1 (6 bases). Germline V gene data show CDR1 as LNHDA and CDR2 as SQIVND (reference sequence). This CDR3 is built from 14 residues. V lost 6 bases and J lost 5, with 17 bases in between. For the CDR3, the DNA is TGTGCCAGTAGACAACAGGGTTTGTTCCACGAGCAGTACTTC. This codes for CASRQQGLFHEQYF.

This clone has only one observation. V is TRBV11-2 and J is TRBJ2-2; D not certain. Germline V CDR1 and CDR2: SGHAT, FQNNGV. V was trimmed by 0 bases and J by 5 bases, leaving 7 bases between them. The CDR3 extends over 14 amino acids. The CDR3 coding sequence is TGTGCCAGCAGCTTAGACGGATTTACCGGGGAGCTGTTTTTT. This codes for CASSLDGFTGELFF.

V is TRBV10-1 and J is TRBJ2-1; D is unclear. The CDR3 spans 12 residues. Germline assignment: CDR1 WNHNN and CDR2 SYGVQD (reference sequence). With 0 bases removed from V and 12 bases from J, the gap between germline ends came to 9 bases. This CDR3 is CASSESGGRQFF. The CDR3 region has the DNA TGCGCCAGCAGTGAGTCGGGCGGCAGGCAGTTCTTC.

The V and J genes are TRBV6-5 and TRBJ1-4, with unresolved D. The CDR3 consists of 15 residues. Germline CDR1 and CDR2: MNHEY and SVGAGI. V lost 8 bases and J lost 0, with 13 bases in between. The CDR3 is CASGPEGATNEKLFF. CDR3 in DNA: TGTGCCAGCGGGCCCGAGGGAGCAACTAATGAAAAACTGTTTTTT.

V usage is TRBV10-2 and J usage is TRBJ2-3, with TRBD2 identical over 8 bases. This CDR3 comprises 17 residues. Germline V gene sequence: CDR1 WSHSY, CDR2 SAAADI. Germline trimming cut 1 base from V and 5 bases from J; bases unmatched to any gene: 11. As DNA, the CDR3 is TGCGCCAGCAGTGAGTACAGCGGAGCGGGAGTACAAGATACGCAGTATTTT. Protein product: CASSEYSGAGVQDTQYF.

The V call is TRBV7-2, the J call TRBJ1-2; weak D call: TRBD1 (5 bases). CDR3 length equals 13 residues. Germline V gives CDR1 SGHTA, CDR2 FQGNSA. V was trimmed by 1 base and J by 7 bases, leaving 10 bases between them. This CDR3 is CASSLVRGGGYTF. The CDR3, as DNA: TGTGCCAGCAGCTTAGTAAGGGGAGGTGGCTACACCTTC.